These 21 T cell receptor beta chains were all obtained from the same sample, sequenced in a study of blood T cell repertoires in COVID-19. Sequencing was performed with immunoSEQ multiplex PCR; in TCRdb, only in-frame clones are kept and a portion is missing. The data hold about 160,000 clones, with about 85% observed a single time. The sample taken for sequencing was peripheral blood. The source is a man at least 80 years old with COVID-19, enrolled during active disease.

This sequence joins TRBV2 and TRBJ1-1, with TRBD1 matching 7 bases. CDR1 is SNHLY and CDR2 is FYNNEI in the germline V gene. CDR3 length: 12 amino acids. Unmatched junction bases numbered 9, after V lost 6 bases and J lost 11 bases. The CDR3 spells CASSVDRRWAFF. CDR3 sequence (DNA): TGTGCCAGCAGCGTGGACAGGCGTTGGGCTTTCTTT.

CDR3 in DNA: TGTGCCAGCAGTTACGTGCCAGGGGGATCACCCCTCCACTTT. Translated, it gives CASSYVPGGSPLHF. J is TRBJ1-6 and V is TRBV6-6, with 7 bases aligning to TRBD1. The CDR3 runs to 14 residues. J gave up 10 bases and V 2 bases, and 5 bases lay outside the gene matches. The germline V gene encodes CDR1 MNHNY and CDR2 SVGAGI (reference sequence).

This chain links TRBV27 with TRBJ1-6; tentative D call: TRBD1 (6 bases). The CDR3 covers 14 residues. V lost 4 bases and J 10 bases, leaving 14 bases between the germline ends. Germline V gene sequence: CDR1 MNHEY, CDR2 SMNVEV (reference sequence). The CDR3: CASSSGHWRSPLHF. CDR3 nucleotide sequence: TGTGCCAGCAGTTCGGGACATTGGAGGTCACCCCTCCACTTT.

This clone was counted many times. This rearrangement joins TRBV10-3 to TRBJ1-5, with 8 bases fitting TRBD1. CDR3 size: 15 residues. Germline assignment: CDR1 ENHRY and CDR2 SYGVKD. Germline trimming cut 10 bases from V and 0 bases from J; bases unmatched to any gene: 8. Written as DNA, the CDR3 is TGTGCCACTAGGGACAGGAGGGATAGCAATCAGCCCCAGCATTTT. It encodes CATRDRRDSNQPQHF.

V and J are TRBV28 and TRBJ2-2; perhaps TRBD2 as D (6 bases). The length of the CDR3 is 15 residues. The germline V gene has CDR1 MDHEN and CDR2 SYDVKM. Trimming removed 6 bases from V and 4 bases from J, with 15 bases in between. The CDR3 DNA reads as TGTGCCAGCAGCACAGCCCCTAGCGTCACCGGGGAGCTGTTTTTT. Amino acids: CASSTAPSVTGELFF.

The chain is built from TRBV10-3 and TRBJ2-3; 7 positions agree with TRBD2. This CDR3 region has 15 residues. Germline CDR1 ENHRY, CDR2 SYGVKD. Unmatched junction bases numbered 2, after V lost 2 bases and J lost 0 bases. CDR3 in amino acids: CAISEKRGSTDTQYF. The CDR3 DNA reads as TGTGCCATCAGTGAGAAGCGGGGAAGCACAGATACGCAGTATTTT.

The CDR3 DNA is TGTGCCATCAGTGGGACAGCGTCCTACGAGCAGTACTTC. Amino acids: CAISGTASYEQYF. The chain employs TRBV10-3 and TRBJ2-7, with D maybe TRBD1 (6 bases). The V end lost 4 bases, the J end lost 1 base, and 8 bases lay between the germline ends. Looked up from germline, CDR1 is ENHRY and CDR2 is SYGVKD. The CDR3 has 13 residues.

The DNA of the CDR3 is TGTGCCAGCAGTTCCGGAGGGCAGGGAGTGGACGAGCAGTACTTC. Its protein is CASSSGGQGVDEQYF. The rearrangement joins TRBV6-5 to TRBJ2-7; tentatively, D is TRBD2 (6 bases). CDR3 length: 15 amino acids. Germline assignment: CDR1 MNHEY and CDR2 SVGAGI. Trimming shortened V by 4 bases and J by 5 bases, and 18 bases separated the two germline ends.

Regarding this clone: This same CDR3 is encoded by further DNA sequences in the sample. The chain uses TRBV7-2 and TRBJ1-2; TRBD1 agrees at 11 bases. After removal of 5 bases from V and 6 bases from J, the junction contained 2 bases not matched to a gene. Germline values: CDR1 SGHTA, CDR2 FQGNSA. This CDR3 spans 13 amino acids. In DNA, the CDR3 is TGTGCCAGCAGCAGGGGACAGGGGGATGGCTACACCTTC. It encodes CASSRGQGDGYTF. Looking up the rest from reference TRBV7-2 and TRBJ1-2 gives the full variable domain: GAGVSQSPSNKVTEKGKDVELRCDPISGHTALYWYRQSLGQGLEFLIYFQGNSAPDKSGLPSDRFSAERTGGSVSTLTIQRTQQEDSAVYLCASSRGQGDGYTFGSGTRLTVV.

This rearrangement joins TRBV2 to TRBJ1-5; tentative D call: TRBD1 (5 bases). The germline V gene encodes CDR1 SNHLY and CDR2 FYNNEI. Trimming took off 0 bases at V and 7 bases at J, with 7 bases between the two ends. There are 13 residues in the CDR3. CDR3 nucleotide sequence: TGTGCCAGCAGTGAAGCCAGGGTACAGCCCCAGCATTTT. Translation gives CASSEARVQPQHF.

J is TRBJ1-5 and V is TRBV19, with 8 positions matching TRBD1. Per the germline V gene, CDR1 is LNHDA and CDR2 is SQIVND (reference sequence). V lost 6 bases and J lost 7; bases outside the gene matches: 5. CDR3 size: 13 residues. CDR3 region: CASRDRVTQPQHF. CDR3 sequence (DNA): TGTGCCAGTAGGGACAGGGTCACCCAGCCCCAGCATTTT.

The rearrangement joins TRBV6-5 to TRBJ2-1; 12 positions agree with TRBD2. The CDR3 totals 15 residues. Trimming at V came to 6 bases and at J to 4 bases, leaving 4 bases not matched to a gene. Per the germline V gene, CDR1 is MNHEY and CDR2 is SVGAGI. As DNA, the CDR3 is TGTGCCAGCAGGGTAACTAGCGGGGGGTACAATGAGCAGTTCTTC. It specifies CASRVTSGGYNEQFF.

This clone was counted once. The chain is built from TRBV19 and TRBJ1-5, with D perhaps matching TRBD1 (5 bases). CDR1 and CDR2 (germline): LNHDA, SQIVND (reference sequence). V was pared by 2 bases and J by 7 bases, with 9 bases between. CDR3 length: 13 residues. Here the CDR3 reads CASSIQGWQPQHF. In DNA form, the CDR3 reads TGTGCCAGTAGTATACAGGGTTGGCAGCCCCAGCATTTT.

The rearrangement joins TRBV28 to TRBJ1-1; D gene uncertain. Germline-derived CDR1 and CDR2 are MDHEN and SYDVKM. V lost 2 bases and J 4 bases, leaving 11 bases between the germline ends. This CDR3 contains 14 residues. The CDR3 coding sequence is TGTGCCAGCAGTTTACCGGGTCTGGTCACTGAAGCTTTCTTT. It specifies CASSLPGLVTEAFF.

This clone was recorded once. This chain connects TRBV12-5 to TRBJ1-4; no clear D. Trimming stripped 5 bases from V and 6 bases from J, with 16 bases between. Germline V gene lookup returns CDR1 LGHNT and CDR2 FRNRAP. CDR3 length: 15 amino acids. The DNA of the CDR3 is TGTGCTAGTGGTAACCGAGGAGTGCCGGATGAAAAACTGTTTTTT. Translation gives CASGNRGVPDEKLFF.

Note on this clone: Distinct nucleotide sequences in the sample also encode this CDR3. The chain links TRBV7-2 to TRBJ1-2, with D possibly being TRBD1 (6 bases). The V gene lost 6 bases and the J gene lost 2 bases, with 10 bases spanning the gap. This CDR3 spans 13 amino acids. Germline CDR1 reads SGHTA; CDR2 reads FQGNSA. The CDR3 loop is CASSPDRNYGYTF. CDR3 coding DNA: TGTGCCAGCAGTCCCGACAGGAACTATGGCTACACCTTC.

The rearrangement uses TRBV6-5 and TRBJ1-3; 8 bases fit TRBD1. This CDR3 region has 14 residues. Trimming cost V 2 bases and J 7 bases; bases outside gene matches: 4. Germline V gene data show CDR1 as MNHEY and CDR2 as SVGAGI. The CDR3, as DNA: TGTGCCAGCAGTTACCGGACAGGGATGAACACCATATATTTT. Protein product: CASSYRTGMNTIYF.

The V call is TRBV7-9, the J call TRBJ1-1; the D is unclear. Per germline, CDR1 SEHNR and CDR2 FQNEAQ (reference sequence). Trimming left V 3 bases short and J 1 base short, with 6 bases between. The CDR3 spans 13 residues. The CDR3 DNA is TGTGCCAGCAGCTTTGAGGCGAACACTGAAGCTTTCTTT. It codes for CASSFEANTEAFF.

The CDR3 DNA is TGCAGCGCCAGACAGTCATACGAGCAGTACTTC. Translating it yields CSARQSYEQYF. This chain joins TRBV29-1 and TRBJ2-7, with a tentative D call TRBD1 (5 bases). CDR3 length: 11 amino acids. Trimming took off 7 bases at V and 4 bases at J, with 11 bases between the two ends. CDR1 and CDR2 from the germline V gene are SQVTM and ANQGSEA.

The rearrangement joins TRBV6-4 to TRBJ1-4; 9 bases are a match to TRBD1. Germline V gene sequence: CDR1 MRHNA, CDR2 SNTAGT. The CDR3 spans 15 residues. Germline trimming cut 5 bases from V and 0 bases from J; bases unmatched to any gene: 1. CDR3 in amino acids: CASSRTGATNEKLFF. CDR3 bases: TGTGCCAGCAGTCGGACAGGGGCAACTAATGAAAAACTGTTTTTT.

J is TRBJ1-1 and V is TRBV11-3; 7 bases align to TRBD1. V gave up 1 base and J gave up 4 bases; unmatched junction bases: 3. The CDR3 runs to 14 residues. CDR1 and CDR2 (germline): SGHNT, YENEEA. For the CDR3, the DNA is TGTGCCAGCAGCTTAGTCGAGGGGGCCACTGAAGCTTTCTTT. Residues: CASSLVEGATEAFF. The full variable domain, with the rest looked up from reference TRBV11-3 and TRBJ1-1, is EAGVVQSPRYKIIEKKQPVAFWCNPISGHNTLYWYLQNLGQGPELLIRYENEEAVDDSQLPKDRFSAERLKGVDSTLKIQPAELGDSAVYLCASSLVEGATEAFFGQGTRLTVV.